A selection of T cell receptor beta chains follows, all from one sample in a study of shared clonotypes between healthy human individuals. This table comes from immunoSEQ multiplex PCR, and its TCRdb copy is limited to in-frame clones, with some not included. The sample has around 2,000,000 clones; roughly 96% are singletons. The sequenced material came from naive CD4+ T cells sorted from blood. The receptors originated from a man between 18 and 35 years old in good health. Each CDR3 is given with its conserved first and last residue. The D gene is left open where the match is weak. Clone size is stated in some rows and not others, as once, few, many or a class when expanded.

D: TRBD2
J: TRBJ2-4
size: .
V: TRBV14
DNA: TGTGCCAGCAGCCCCGGGGCTACTAGCGTTCGCAACTTC
CDR3: CASSPGATSVRNF

D: TRBD1
J: TRBJ1-2
size: .
V: TRBV11-2
DNA: TGTGCCAGCAGCTTCCCGGGACAGCATAACTATGGCTACACCTTC
CDR3: CASSFPGQHNYGYTF

D: .
J: TRBJ2-7
size: .
V: TRBV20-1
DNA: TGCAGTGCTAGACTTATCTACGAGCAGTACTTC
CDR3: CSARLIYEQYF

D: TRBD2
J: TRBJ2-7
size: .
V: TRBV2
DNA: TGTGCCAGAAGGGGTAGCGGGAGCCACGAGCAGTACTTC
CDR3: CARRGSGSHEQYF

D: .
J: TRBJ1-2
size: .
V: TRBV6-1
DNA: TGTGCCAGCATCGGTGGGAACCATGGCTACACCTTC
CDR3: CASIGGNHGYTF

D: .
J: TRBJ2-7
size: .
V: TRBV28
DNA: TGTGCCAGCAGTTCCGCCGGGTCAGGTCCCTACGAGCAGTACTTC
CDR3: CASSSAGSGPYEQYF

D: .
J: TRBJ1-2
size: .
V: TRBV28
DNA: TGTGCCAGCAGTTTACCAAACAGGTTAAGTTTC
CDR3: CASSLPNRLSF

D: .
J: TRBJ2-1
size: .
V: TRBV7-9
DNA: TGTGCCAGCAGCCGAGCATCGGAGGGCCGGGGTGAGCAGTTCTTC
CDR3: CASSRASEGRGEQFF

D: TRBD1
J: TRBJ1-6
size: .
V: TRBV5-8
DNA: TGTGCCAGCAGCTGGGGGGACAGGGAGGATTCACCCCTCCACTTT
CDR3: CASSWGDREDSPLHF

D: .
J: TRBJ2-2
size: few
V: TRBV4-1
DNA: TGCGCCAGCAGCCAGAAGGGGACGTCGAACACCGGGGAGCTGTTTTTT
CDR3: CASSQKGTSNTGELFF

D: .
J: TRBJ2-7
size: once
V: TRBV15
DNA: TGTGCCACCAGCAGAGATCAAGCCTACGAGCAGTACTTC
CDR3: CATSRDQAYEQYF

D: TRBD2
J: TRBJ2-1
size: .
V: TRBV5-1
DNA: TGCGCCAGCTTGAAGACTAGCGGGAGACCGTCCTACAATGAGCAGTTCTTC
CDR3: CASLKTSGRPSYNEQFF

D: TRBD2
J: TRBJ2-6
size: .
V: TRBV5-4
DNA: TGTGCCAGCAGCCCGCGGACTAGCGGGGCCAACGTCCTGACTTTC
CDR3: CASSPRTSGANVLTF

D: .
J: TRBJ1-4
size: .
V: TRBV5-1
DNA: TGCGCCAGCAGCCTCGGGACTTTAGGTGGTATTGAAAAACTGTTTTTT
CDR3: CASSLGTLGGIEKLFF

D: .
J: TRBJ1-3
size: .
V: TRBV27
DNA: TGTGCCAGCAGTCGGTCGGGTGGAAACACCATATATTTT
CDR3: CASSRSGGNTIYF

D: .
J: TRBJ2-3
size: .
V: TRBV5-8
DNA: TGTGCCAGCAGCGCACAAACTAGCAACAGGGCAGATACGCAGTATTTT
CDR3: CASSAQTSNRADTQYF

D: .
J: TRBJ2-1
size: .
V: TRBV2
DNA: TGTGCCAGCAGTGCCAATGAGCAGTTCTTC
CDR3: CASSANEQFF

D: TRBD1
J: TRBJ1-3
size: .
V: TRBV6-5
DNA: TGTGCCAGCATCGGACAGGGGACTGGAAACACCATATATTTT
CDR3: CASIGQGTGNTIYF

D: .
J: TRBJ1-1
size: .
V: TRBV19
DNA: TGTGCCACCCAGGGAGAGTCGGTTGCTTTCTTT
CDR3: CATQGESVAFF

D: .
J: TRBJ2-3
size: .
V: TRBV4-2
DNA: TGTGCCAGCAGCCAAGTTGGCGGGGCAACTGGAGGGGCAGATACGCAGTATTTT
CDR3: CASSQVGGATGGADTQYF

D: .
J: TRBJ1-2
size: .
V: TRBV5-1
DNA: TGCGCCAGCAGCTTGGGGGCAGCTACTCTCTATGGCTACACCTTC
CDR3: CASSLGAATLYGYTF

D: .
J: TRBJ1-5
size: .
V: TRBV18
DNA: TGTGCCAGCTCACCTATCGAAGAACGTCAGCCCCAGCATTTT
CDR3: CASSPIEERQPQHF

D: TRBD1
J: TRBJ2-3
size: once
V: TRBV7-9
DNA: TGTGCCAGCAGCTTAGGAGGTAACAGGGGGCGTCTCGGCACAGATACGCAGTATTTT
CDR3: CASSLGGNRGRLGTDTQYF

D: .
J: TRBJ2-5
size: .
V: TRBV9
DNA: TGTGCCAGCAGCGTAGGAGGGGTAGGCGGAGAGACCCAGTACTTC
CDR3: CASSVGGVGGETQYF